This T cell receptor (beta chain) is from a study of blood T cell repertoires in COVID-19. In the study overall: Samples taken during acute and convalescent COVID-19 were collected in the United States, Italy and Spain. PBMCs, B-cell-depleted T cells, or T cells were the source of the cDNA or gDNA that made up the material.

This CDR3 comprises 12 residues. V lost 7 bases to trimming and J lost 8 bases, with 11 bases between them. In germline, CDR1 is LGHDT, CDR2 YNNKEL (reference sequence). As handled by the study authors: Scientists estimated how many nucleated cells there were by amplifying reference gene primers. Clones were read by immunoSEQ multiplex PCR, and TCRdb kept only the in-frame ones, dropping some. V and J calls plus clone size are reproduced from that table; the DNA served to infer D and trimming. The sample lists 350,000 to 450,000 clones; about 89% were seen once. The chain carries TRBV3-1 (or the pseudogene TRBV3-2) and TRBJ1-4; no reliable D call. The TCR sequence derives from a man in his forties with acute or convalescent COVID-19. Sequencing was performed on peripheral blood. CDR3 residues: CASTSLREKLFF. The CDR3 nucleotides are TGTGCCAGCACCAGTTTGAGGGAAAAACTGTTTTTT.